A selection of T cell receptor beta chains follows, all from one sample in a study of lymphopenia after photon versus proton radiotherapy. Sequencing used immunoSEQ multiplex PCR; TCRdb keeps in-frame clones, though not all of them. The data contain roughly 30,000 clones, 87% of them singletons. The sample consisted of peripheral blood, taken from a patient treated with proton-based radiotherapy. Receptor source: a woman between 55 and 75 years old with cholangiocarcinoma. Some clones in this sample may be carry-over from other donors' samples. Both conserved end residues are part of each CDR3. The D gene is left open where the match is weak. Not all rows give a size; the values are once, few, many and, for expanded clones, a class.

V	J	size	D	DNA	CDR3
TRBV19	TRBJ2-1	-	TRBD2	TGTGCCAGTAGAAGTAGCGGGGGGGCTGAATTCTTC	CASRSSGGAEFF
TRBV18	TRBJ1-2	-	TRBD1	TGTGCCAGCTCACCGGTAGACAGGGCTGGTGGCTACACCTTC	CASSPVDRAGGYTF
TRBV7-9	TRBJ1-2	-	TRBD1	TGTGCCAGCAGCTCGACGGACAGGGATCCCCTCTATGGCTACACCTTC	CASSSTDRDPLYGYTF
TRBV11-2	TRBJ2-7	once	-	TGTGCCAGCAGCAAGAGCTCGCGGGGGCTCTACGAGCAGTACTTC	CASSKSSRGLYEQYF
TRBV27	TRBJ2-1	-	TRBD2	TGTGCCAGCAGTTGGCTCTCGCGGGGGAATCACAATGAGCAGTTCTTC	CASSWLSRGNHNEQFF
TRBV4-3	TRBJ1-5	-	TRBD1	TGCGCCAGCAGCCAAGATTTGCCAGGGGGTCAGCCCCAGCATTTT	CASSQDLPGGQPQHF
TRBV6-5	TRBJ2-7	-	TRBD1	TGTGCCAGCAGTTACGGACAGGTTAGCTCCTACGAGCAGTACTTC	CASSYGQVSSYEQYF
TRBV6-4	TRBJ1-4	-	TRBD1	TGTGCCAGCAGAGGACAGGGGGCAATTAGTAATGAAAAACTGTTTTTT	CASRGQGAISNEKLFF
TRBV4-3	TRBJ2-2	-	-	TGCGCCAGCAGCCAATATGTTAATGGGGGCACCGGGGAGCTGTTTTTT	CASSQYVNGGTGELFF
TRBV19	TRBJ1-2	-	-	TGTGCCAGTAGTATTGAGGGGGGATATGGCTACACCTTC	CASSIEGGYGYTF
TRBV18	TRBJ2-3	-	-	TGTGCCAGCTCACCGGTGTCGGACACAGATACGCAGTATTTT	CASSPVSDTDTQYF